Sequencing of this TCR beta chain was carried out in a study of cytotoxic CD8 clonotypes in ibrutinib-treated CLL. General observations from the study: Rare overall, public clonotypes shrank or held steady under therapy.

The J segment lost 1 base and the V segment lost 2 bases, leaving 3 bases of the junction unmatched. The CDR3 sequence is 15 residues long. Germline V CDR1 and CDR2: LGHNA, YNFKEQ. Assay: immunoSEQ multiplex PCR; the TCRdb copy retains only in-frame clones and omits some. The sample lists some 310,000 clones, about 80% seen once, with over 5.5% in the top ten. To note about this clone: Its antigen is as yet unknown.

The gene calls are TRBV4-2 and TRBJ2-5; 8 positions match TRBD2. The origin of this receptor is a human donor with chronic lymphocytic leukemia. Here the sequenced sample was PBMCs, taken before ibrutinib treatment. The CDR3: CASSQRLAGQETQYF. The CDR3, as DNA: TGTGCCAGCAGCCAAAGGCTAGCGGGCCAAGAGACCCAGTACTTC.